The 20 T cell receptor beta chains below all came from one sample that was sequenced in a study of CD8 T cells in Susac syndrome. The RNA, about 0.5 to 1 ug, was put through reverse transcription using random hexamers. TCRdb independently ran MiXCR on the immunoSEQ multiplex PCR reads; one entry per CDR3 protein. Found here are roughly 180,000 distinct CDR3 sequences, about 95% of them singletons; the top ten hold less than 0.12%. Sequences were obtained from CD4+ T cells from PBMCs. The receptor source for this set is a human donor in good health.

The chain links TRBV12-3 or TRBV12-4 to TRBJ2-7; D is ambiguous. The CDR3 is 12 amino acids. The V and J ends lost 2 bases and 2 bases respectively, with 4 bases between them. CDR3 DNA sequence: TGTGCCAGCAGTTTACTGGCCTACGAGCAGTACTTC. Protein: CASSLLAYEQYF.

V gene TRBV5-1 combines with J gene TRBJ1-1; D uncertain. Trimming removed 4 bases from V and 2 bases from J, with 3 bases in between. Per germline, CDR1 SGHRS and CDR2 YFSETQ. The CDR3 sequence is 11 residues long. The CDR3 nucleotides are TGCGCCAGCAGCACTAACACTGAAGCTTTCTTT. It specifies CASSTNTEAFF.

The chain is built from TRBV7-9 and TRBJ2-5, with D possibly matching TRBD2 (5 bases). Germline V lookup: CDR1 SEHNR, CDR2 FQNEAQ (reference sequence). CDR3 length equals 14 residues. The V end lost 8 bases, the J end lost 5 bases, and 18 bases lay between the germline ends. The DNA of the CDR3 is TGTGCCAGCGCCTCCGGAGGCCCATCGGAGACCCAGTACTTC. Its protein is CASASGGPSETQYF.

V and J are TRBV7-9 and TRBJ2-1; 10 bases are shared with TRBD2. V dropped 5 bases and J dropped 0; count of bases not matched to a gene: 13. Germline V gene lookup returns CDR1 SEHNR and CDR2 FQNEAQ (reference sequence). The CDR3 has 19 amino acids. Here the CDR3 reads CASSLEGLAHISSYNEQFF. CDR3 nucleotides: TGTGCCAGCAGCCTCGAGGGACTAGCGCACATTAGCTCCTACAATGAGCAGTTCTTC.

The CDR3 DNA sequence: TGTGCCAGCAGCTTCGCGACTAGCGGGAGAAGGTCTGGGGCCAACGTCCTGACTTTC. This encodes CASSFATSGRRSGANVLTF. V gene TRBV7-8 combines with J gene TRBJ2-6, with 12 bases fitting TRBD2. The V gene end was trimmed by 3 bases and the J gene end by 1 base; junction bases not matched to a gene: 7. CDR3 length equals 19 residues. Germline V gene sequence: CDR1 SGHVS, CDR2 FQNEAQ.

The chain employs TRBV30 and TRBJ2-7; 7 positions agree with TRBD2. This CDR3 spans 14 amino acids. The ends lost 7 bases at V and 0 bases at J; junction bases unmatched: 9. CDR1 and CDR2 (germline): GTSNPN, SVGIG (reference sequence). The CDR3 region has the DNA TGTGCCTACTCATGGCGGGGGTACTCCTACGAGCAGTACTTC. It translates to CAYSWRGYSYEQYF. Full variable domain (missing parts from reference TRBV30 and TRBJ2-7): SQTIHQWPATLVQPVGSPLSLECTVEGTSNPNLYWYRQAAGRGLQLLFYSVGIGQISSEVPQNLSASRPQDRQFILSSKKLLLSDSGFYLCAYSWRGYSYEQYFGPGTRLTVT.

The V and J genes are TRBV9 and TRBJ1-5; perhaps TRBD1 as D (6 bases). V lost 4 bases and J 4 bases, leaving 15 bases between the germline ends. Per the germline V gene, CDR1 is SGDLS and CDR2 is YYNGEE. This CDR3 spans 15 amino acids. The CDR3 reads CASSPGDTGNQPQHF. The DNA of the CDR3 is TGTGCCAGCAGCCCAGGGGATACGGGAAATCAGCCCCAGCATTTT.

The rearrangement uses TRBV4-3 and TRBJ2-3, with D perhaps TRBD2 (5 bases). Trimming removed 0 bases at V and 2 bases at J, with 12 bases between. Germline V gene lookup returns CDR1 LGHNA and CDR2 YSLEER. There are 16 residues in the CDR3. This CDR3 is CASSQDPRRDTDTQYF. The CDR3 DNA is TGCGCCAGCAGCCAAGATCCCCGACGGGACACAGATACGCAGTATTTT.

The chain combines TRBV20-1 with TRBJ2-4; 9 bases align to TRBD1. Germline V gene lookup returns CDR1 DFQATT and CDR2 SNEGSKA (reference sequence). J lost 8 bases, V lost 2 bases, and 10 bases had no gene match. The CDR3 covers 15 residues. DNA for the CDR3: TGCAGTGCTAGACACCGGGCGGGACAGGGCGACATTCAGTACTTC. It specifies CSARHRAGQGDIQYF.

The V call is TRBV1, the J call TRBJ2-7; TRBD2, the table's D call, was not compared with the DNA. TRBV1 is labeled a pseudogene. The CDR3 contains 13 residues. The CDR3 DNA follows: TGCACCAGTCCCCGGGACTACCCCCTCGAGCAGTACTTC. As protein: CTSPRDYPLEQYF.

The V and J genes are TRBV7-2 and TRBJ2-7; 7 bases align to TRBD2. V dropped 4 bases and J dropped 6; count of bases not matched to a gene: 6. The CDR3 spans 13 residues. Germline V gives CDR1 SGHTA, CDR2 FQGNSA. CDR3 sequence reads: CASSSSSGLEQYF. The CDR3 bases are TGTGCCAGCAGCTCCTCTAGCGGTCTCGAGCAGTACTTC.

The chain uses TRBV30 and TRBJ2-1; a possible D gene is TRBD2 (5 bases). Trimming removed 2 bases at V and 9 bases at J, with 11 bases between. CDR1 GTSNPN and CDR2 SVGIG come from the germline V gene (reference sequence). The CDR3 totals 12 residues. Here the CDR3 DNA reads TGTGCCTGGAGTCCACTAGATCGTGAGCAGTTCTTC. Its translation: CAWSPLDREQFF.

V and J are TRBV5-1 and TRBJ2-5, with D perhaps TRBD1 (5 bases). Trimming stripped 0 bases from V and 2 bases from J, with 11 bases between. Per germline, CDR1 SGHRS and CDR2 YFSETQ. The CDR3 spans 15 residues. Written as DNA, the CDR3 is TGCGCCAGCAGCTTGGGGCTGACAGAGCAAGAGACCCAGTACTTC. Translation gives CASSLGLTEQETQYF.

The rearrangement joins TRBV30 to TRBJ2-7; perhaps TRBD2 as D (6 bases). Germline lookup yields CDR1 GTSNPN and CDR2 SVGIG (reference sequence). The ends were cut back, 3 bases at V and 6 bases at J, with 12 bases in the middle. CDR3 size: 12 residues. The CDR3 region is CAWSAGRIEQYF. CDR3 in DNA: TGTGCCTGGAGCGCGGGACGGATCGAGCAGTACTTC.

The rearrangement links TRBV27 to TRBJ1-2; possible D gene TRBD1, 5 bases. V lost 7 bases to trimming and J lost 5 bases, with 20 bases between them. The CDR3 is 15 residues long. CDR1 and CDR2 (germline): MNHEY, SMNVEV (reference sequence). This chain's CDR3 is CASIARGGSIYGYTF. The CDR3 coding sequence is TGTGCCAGCATAGCGCGCGGGGGAAGCATTTATGGCTACACCTTC.

V and J are TRBV12-3 or TRBV12-4 and TRBJ2-7, with 8 bases matching TRBD1. With V trimmed by 6 bases and J by 0 bases, 4 bases remained unmatched. This CDR3 region has 14 residues. CDR3 nucleotide sequence: TGTGCCAGCAGACGAGGACAGGGCTCCTACGAGCAGTACTTC. Translation: CASRRGQGSYEQYF.

The chain has TRBV6-6 and TRBJ1-1; D uncertain. The V gene's germline CDR1 is MNHNY and CDR2 SVGAGI (reference sequence). V shed 2 bases and J shed 3 bases, with 7 bases lying between them. The CDR3 runs to 13 residues. This CDR3 is CASSYMEDTEAFF. CDR3 DNA sequence: TGTGCCAGCAGTTACATGGAAGACACTGAAGCTTTCTTT.

This rearrangement joins TRBV7-2 to TRBJ1-5, with D unresolved. Trimming stripped 0 bases from V and 7 bases from J, with 10 bases between. The germline CDR1 and CDR2 sequences are SGHTA and FQGNSA. This CDR3 has 14 amino acids. The CDR3 reads CASSLAGINQPQHF. In nucleotides, the CDR3 is TGTGCCAGCAGCTTAGCAGGGATTAACCAGCCCCAGCATTTT.

The count of this clonotype is one. This chain connects TRBV25-1 to TRBJ1-1, with D perhaps TRBD1 (5 bases). The CDR3 contains 15 residues. Trimming stripped 6 bases from V and 1 base from J, with 15 bases between. The V gene's germline CDR1 is MGHDK and CDR2 SYGVNS. Here the CDR3 DNA reads TGTGCCAGCAGCTTGCGGGGCCGCGGGAACACTGAAGCTTTCTTT. Protein sequence: CASSLRGRGNTEAFF.

The rearrangement links TRBV24-1 to TRBJ2-3; maybe TRBD1 (5 bases). The V end was cut by 7 bases, the J end by 2 bases, with 9 bases between. The germline V gene encodes CDR1 KGHDR and CDR2 SFDVKD. The CDR3 length is 13 residues. CDR3 amino acids: CATRDIPTDTQYF. CDR3 in DNA: TGTGCCACCAGGGACATTCCCACAGATACGCAGTATTTT.